The sequence of this T cell receptor (beta chain) was determined in a study of blood T cell repertoires in COVID-19. In the study overall: From the United States, Italy and Spain came samples of acute and convalescent COVID-19. Sources were T cells, B-cell-depleted T cells, or PBMCs; the material itself was cDNA or gDNA.

In the authors' workflow: It was from reference gene primer amplification that nucleated cell counts were estimated. Some clones are missing from TCRdb's copy, which holds only in-frame ones; the method was immunoSEQ multiplex PCR. V and J calls and clone size come straight from that table; D and trimming were deduced from the DNA. The sample comprises fewer than 130,000 clones, roughly 82% of which are singletons, and 15% to 20% rests with the top ten. The source is a woman in her sixties or seventies with acute or convalescent COVID-19. The material sequenced was peripheral blood.

The CDR3 protein is CASSQDRDSSGNTIYF. The CDR3 DNA reads as TGCGCCAGCAGCCAAGATCGGGACAGCTCTGGAAACACCATATATTTT. The J gene is TRBJ1-3, the V gene TRBV4-3, with 7 positions matching TRBD1. The CDR3 covers 16 residues. The germline gives CDR1 LGHNA, CDR2 YSLEER. V shed 0 bases and J 0 bases; nucleotides not matched to a gene: 2.